Detailed here is one TCR beta chain. In germline, CDR1 is SGHVS, CDR2 FNYEAQ. This CDR3 is 15 amino acids long. The junction had 6 bases not matched to a gene; V was cut back by 0 bases and J by 4 bases. The data originate from a study of blood T cell repertoires in COVID-19. Study overall: Collection of acute and convalescent COVID-19 samples took place in the United States, Italy and Spain. PBMCs, B-cell-depleted T cells, or T cells provided the cDNA or gDNA that made up the material.

In the original workflow: The assay estimated nucleated cells by amplifying reference gene primers. This table comes from immunoSEQ multiplex PCR, and its TCRdb copy is limited to in-frame clones, with some not included. That table furnishes V, J and clone size, whereas the DNA furnished D and trimming. This table holds tens of thousands of clones, 70% to 85% found once. The source is a woman aged 55-70 years with acute or convalescent COVID-19. The chain carries TRBV7-6 and TRBJ2-7; 7 bases fit TRBD1. Input material: peripheral blood. CDR3 region: CASSLALDRAYEQYF. The DNA for the CDR3 is TGTGCCAGCAGCTTAGCGTTAGACAGGGCTTACGAGCAGTACTTC.